The rows below give T cell receptor beta chains drawn from one sample of a study of T-cell reconstitution after alpha-beta-depleted transplantation in children. TCRdb called the PCR reads again in MiXCR, with one record for every CDR3 protein. Counted here are 200,000 to 250,000 distinct CDR3 sequences, 7.5% to 10% occurring once; the ten biggest clones make up 5% to 6%. This sample comprised PBMCs from the stem cell graft donor, obtained from the stem cell graft. The receptors shown here come from a human donor who donated a stem cell graft to a child with SCID. Both conserved end residues are part of each CDR3. A D gene is named only where the DNA matches it firmly.

. TRBJ1-2 TRBV7-2 CASSLNYGYTF
. TRBJ2-7 TRBV5-1 CASRTSELGEQYF
TRBD2 TRBJ2-2 TRBV7-8 CASSLAKGLAGNTGELFF
TRBD1 TRBJ2-2 TRBV6-2/TRBV6-3 CASSTKDRGRTGELFF
. TRBJ1-5 TRBV12-3/TRBV12-4 CASSWTARGQPQHF
TRBD1 TRBJ1-1 TRBV5-1 CASSPLTGDNTEAFF
. TRBJ2-5 TRBV6-5 CASSYSKGFQETQYF
TRBD1 TRBJ1-2 TRBV5-1 CASSDRQGNYGYTF
. TRBJ1-2 TRBV13 CASSETGSYGYTF
. TRBJ2-3 TRBV7-2 CASSEGGGNTQYF
TRBD1 TRBJ2-2 TRBV27 CASSRPGQGMGGELFF
TRBD2 TRBJ2-3 TRBV27 CASSSAGDDTDTQYF
. TRBJ2-3 TRBV5-1 CASSGPGGTTDTQYF
TRBD1 TRBJ1-2 TRBV12-3/TRBV12-4 CASSSPGTGGAWYGYTF
. TRBJ2-5 TRBV5-1 CASSSQGQETQYF
. TRBJ1-1 TRBV10-3 CAISATGTIDTEAFF
TRBD1 TRBJ2-1 TRBV7-2 CASSLRRQGANEQFF
TRBD2 TRBJ2-1 TRBV18 CASSPASGAIPMNEQFF
. TRBJ2-1 TRBV28 CASSAGQSSYNEQFF
TRBD2 TRBJ2-3 TRBV5-1 CASSSGLAGETDTQYF
TRBD1 TRBJ1-1 TRBV7-8 CASSFWTGANTEAFF
. TRBJ1-5 TRBV5-1 CASSLTGFNQPQHF
TRBD2 TRBJ2-7 TRBV12-3/TRBV12-4 CASSRTSGGYEQYF
. TRBJ2-3 TRBV11-2 CASSFGPGSDTQYF
TRBD2 TRBJ2-3 TRBV5-4 CASTRGSGGTDTQYF
TRBD1 TRBJ2-7 TRBV10-3 CAISPGQSYEQYF
. TRBJ2-1 TRBV5-1 CASSFLAESSYNEQFF
TRBD1 TRBJ2-7 TRBV5-1 CASSLGDSIPVSYEQYF
. TRBJ1-6 TRBV21-1 CASRGRRNSPLHF
. TRBJ2-5 TRBV5-1 CASSLAGKETQYF
TRBD1 TRBJ1-1 TRBV3-1 CASSQGTGWAFF
. TRBJ2-5 TRBV20-1 CSASKAEEETQYF
TRBD1 TRBJ1-2 TRBV7-2 CASSSEQGTNYGYTF
. TRBJ1-1 TRBV27 CASSLNRAQEAFF